Each of the 26 T cell receptor beta chains below was sequenced from the same sample in a study of read filtering for tumor transcriptome and immune sequencing. From 350 to 500 ng of RNA, a library with molecular barcoded alpha/delta and beta/gamma adaptors was made. TCRdb fed the reads into MiXCR, producing one record per CDR3 protein. The repertoire consists of about 62,000 distinct CDR3 sequences, with around 19% occurring once and the leading ten covering 11%. Sequencing input: a population of CD138-negative cells sorted from bone marrow. These receptors all stem from a donor older than 35 with multiple myeloma.

In the case of this clonotype: One base away lies a much larger clone, so this may be a sequencing read error. It is likely a read error, because the conserved phenylalanine at the end of the CDR3 is missing. This chain connects TRBV28 to TRBJ2-3; D unclear. The CDR3 sequence is 14 residues long. Between the trimmed V and J ends, which lost 4 bases and 2 bases, there was a span of 10 bases. Germline assignment: CDR1 MDHEN and CDR2 SYDVKM. CDR3 in DNA: TGTGCCAGCAGTTCGTTTGGGGTCACAGATACGCAGTATCTT. Its protein is CASSSFGVTDTQYL.

The chain couples TRBV4-2 to TRBJ2-3; D perhaps matches TRBD1 (5 bases). Germline CDR1 reads LGHNA; CDR2 reads YNFKEQ. The CDR3 spans 14 residues. Trimming took off 2 bases at V and 5 bases at J, with 11 bases between the two ends. Written as DNA, the CDR3 is TGTGCCAGCAGCCAACTGACAGCCTTAGATACGCAGTATTTT. This encodes CASSQLTALDTQYF.

This clonotype was seen at least ten times. The chain is built from TRBV20-1 and TRBJ2-5, with D perhaps matching TRBD1 or TRBD2 (5 bases each). From germline, CDR1 is DFQATT and CDR2 SNEGSKA (reference sequence). The V and J ends lost 6 bases and 8 bases respectively, with 16 bases between them. The CDR3 loop spans 12 amino acids. The CDR3 nucleotides read TGCAGTGCCCACGGGACCACCTCCACCCAGTACTTC. This translates into CSAHGTTSTQYF.

This clonotype occurred once. The chain has TRBV19 and TRBJ1-1; weak D call: TRBD1 (5 bases). Trimming pared 3 bases from V and 6 bases from J, leaving 14 bases between. The length of the CDR3 is 14 residues. CDR1 LNHDA and CDR2 SQIVND come from the germline V gene (reference sequence). CDR3 bases: TGTGCCAGTAGTATCAGGGCGTCTTCTGCTGAAGCTTTCTTT. Amino acid sequence: CASSIRASSAEAFF.

As for this clonotype: Here the CDR3 omits its conserved ending phenylalanine or tryptophan, so a read error is the likely source. The rearrangement links TRBV7-2 to TRBJ1-6; a possible D gene is TRBD1 (6 bases). CDR1 SGHTA and CDR2 FQGNSA come from the germline V gene. The CDR3 loop spans 13 amino acids. The CDR3 region is CAGSLQGNSPLHS. Here the CDR3 DNA reads TGTGCCGGCAGCTTACAGGGTAATTCACCCCTCCACTCT.

About this clonotype: This sequence may be a read error, since a much larger clone differs from it by one base. The chain recombines TRBV28 with TRBJ2-2; 10 nucleotides match TRBD2. The germline V gene has CDR1 MDHEN and CDR2 SYDVKM. The CDR3 totals 16 residues. The CDR3 bases are TGTGCCAGCAGTTACCTAGCGGGAGACGTATTAGGGGAGCTGTCTTTT. As protein: CASSYLAGDVLGELSF.

V usage is TRBV5-5 and J usage is TRBJ2-1; either TRBD1 or TRBD2 may supply D (5 bases each). The V end was cut by 0 bases, the J end by 4 bases, with 20 bases between. CDR1 is SGHKS, CDR2 YYEKEE, per germline (reference sequence). The CDR3 consists of 18 residues. The chain's CDR3 is CASSLASVSGKGYNEQFF. The DNA for the CDR3 is TGTGCCAGCAGCTTGGCCTCCGTTTCCGGGAAGGGGTACAATGAGCAGTTCTTC.

This clonotype was observed many times. This rearrangement joins TRBV2 to TRBJ1-5, with D maybe TRBD1 (6 bases). The length of the CDR3 is 15 residues. The V end lost 6 bases, the J end lost 2 bases, and 14 bases lay between the germline ends. The germline gives CDR1 SNHLY, CDR2 FYNNEI. CDR3 sequence reads: CASRAGDIGNQPQHF. The CDR3 DNA follows: TGTGCCAGCAGGGCTGGGGACATTGGCAATCAGCCCCAGCATTTT.

This clonotype was seen ten or more times. CDR3 in amino acids: CSATDRLAGDTQYF. CDR3 nucleotide sequence: TGCAGTGCAACCGACCGACTAGCGGGAGATACGCAGTATTTT. This rearrangement joins TRBV20-1 to TRBJ2-3; 10 bases align to TRBD2. V lost 6 bases, J lost 5 bases, and 8 bases stayed unmatched. The CDR3 has 14 residues. CDR1 DFQATT and CDR2 SNEGSKA come from the germline V gene (reference sequence).

This clonotype turned up a few times. This chain links TRBV27 with TRBJ1-5; 7 nucleotides align to TRBD1. Germline V gives CDR1 MNHEY, CDR2 SMNVEV (reference sequence). After removal of 6 bases from V and 5 bases from J, the junction contained 10 bases not matched to a gene. The CDR3 totals 15 residues. The CDR3 nucleotides are TGTGCCAGCAGCCGGCGAGGAGGGGGCTATCAGCCCCAGCATTTT. Translated, it gives CASSRRGGGYQPQHF.

This clonotype was observed many times. The rearrangement joins TRBV20-1 to TRBJ2-7; TRBD2 is a possible D gene (6 bases). With 4 bases removed from V and 3 bases from J, the gap between germline ends came to 16 bases. Germline V CDR1 and CDR2: DFQATT, SNEGSKA (reference sequence). The CDR3 spans 14 residues. The chain's CDR3 is CSATRSGRHYEQYF. In DNA, the CDR3 is TGCAGTGCTACCCGTAGCGGACGACACTACGAGCAGTACTTC.

This clonotype was observed at least ten times. A much larger clonotype is one base distant, so this may be a read error. The chain joins TRBV7-9 to TRBJ1-1; D remains ambiguous. The ends were cut back, 3 bases at V and 3 bases at J, with 11 bases in the middle. CDR1 and CDR2 from the germline V gene are SEHNR and FQNEAQ (reference sequence). The CDR3 consists of 14 residues. CDR3 nucleotide sequence: TGTGCCAGCAGCTTCCTACACAGCTACACTGAAGCTTTCTTT. Protein: CASSFLHSYTEAFF.

Notes on this clonotype: Since a much larger clone is just one base distant, this may be a read error. The chain carries TRBV28 and TRBJ2-3; D is unclear. CDR1 MDHEN and CDR2 SYDVKM come from the germline V gene. The CDR3 totals 14 residues. The CDR3 coding sequence is TGTGCCAGCAGTTCGTTTGGGGTCACAGATACGCGGTATTTT. Protein: CASSSFGVTDTRYF.

This clonotype was observed a few times. The chain uses TRBV19 and TRBJ1-5; possibly TRBD1 for D (6 bases). This CDR3 contains 16 residues. Trimming shortened V by 3 bases and J by 2 bases, and 14 bases separated the two germline ends. Germline values: CDR1 LNHDA, CDR2 SQIVND (reference sequence). CDR3 region: CASSIGQNRGNQPQHF. The CDR3 DNA reads TGTGCCAGTAGTATCGGACAGAATAGGGGCAATCAGCCCCAGCATTTT.

This clonotype was detected ten times or more. V and J are TRBV7-9 and TRBJ2-7; D perhaps matches TRBD1 (6 bases). Trimming cost V 1 base and J 3 bases, with 13 bases left between them. The CDR3 has 15 residues. The V gene's germline CDR1 is SEHNR and CDR2 FQNEAQ (reference sequence). CDR3 sequence (DNA): TGTGCCAGCAGCTTAGAAGGCCACAGGGACTACGAGCAGTACTTC. As protein: CASSLEGHRDYEQYF.

This rearrangement joins TRBV5-5 to TRBJ2-2, with 9 bases identical to TRBD1. Trimming took 5 bases from V and 8 from J; bases not matched to a gene: 10. In germline, CDR1 is SGHKS, CDR2 YYEKEE (reference sequence). CDR3 size: 15 residues. In DNA form, the CDR3 reads TGTGCCAGCAGTTATTACCGGGACAGGGATGGGGAGCTGTTTTTT. Its protein is CASSYYRDRDGELFF.

A word on this clonotype: A much larger clone is a single base away; this may be a read error. J is TRBJ1-4 and V is TRBV9; TRBD1 aligns across 8 bases. This CDR3 is built from 15 residues. Germline V gene lookup returns CDR1 SGDLS and CDR2 YYNGEE. In nucleotides, the CDR3 is TGTGCCAGCAGCGCTCGGGACAGGAGAAATGAAAGACTGTTTTTT. Translating it yields CASSARDRRNERLFF.

This clonotype showed up many times. V usage is TRBV19 and J usage is TRBJ2-3, with D possibly matching TRBD2 (5 bases). Germline assignment: CDR1 LNHDA and CDR2 SQIVND (reference sequence). This CDR3 has 15 amino acids. Deletions cut 2 bases from V and 2 bases from J, with 11 bases between. The CDR3 loop reads CASSIRRGITDTQYF. The CDR3 bases are TGTGCCAGTAGTATACGCCGGGGTATCACAGATACGCAGTATTTT.

This clonotype showed up just a few times. This rearrangement joins TRBV2 to TRBJ2-2; 7 bases map to TRBD1. Germline V gene sequence: CDR1 SNHLY, CDR2 FYNNEI. The J segment lost 2 bases and the V segment lost 7 bases, leaving 4 bases of the junction unmatched. The CDR3 covers 14 residues. The chain's CDR3 is CASTRDSNTGELFF. CDR3 sequence (DNA): TGTGCCAGCACCCGGGACAGCAACACCGGGGAGCTGTTTTTT.

This clonotype was recorded at least ten times. The chain uses TRBV11-3 and TRBJ2-5; 8 nucleotides agree with TRBD2. CDR3 length: 15 residues. Germline V gene sequence: CDR1 SGHNT, CDR2 YENEEA. Unmatched junction bases numbered 6, after V lost 2 bases and J lost 4 bases. The CDR3 coding sequence is TGTGCCAGCAGCTTATCTGGGACTAGAAGAGAGACCCAGTACTTC. Its translation: CASSLSGTRRETQYF. The full variable domain, in which reference TRBV11-3 and TRBJ2-5 provide the parts outside the CDR3, is EAGVVQSPRYKIIEKKQPVAFWCNPISGHNTLYWYLQNLGQGPELLIRYENEEAVDDSQLPKDRFSAERLKGVDSTLKIQPAELGDSAVYLCASSLSGTRRETQYFGPGTRLLVL.

This clonotype has only a few counts. This rearrangement joins TRBV28 to TRBJ2-1, with D maybe TRBD2 (6 bases). CDR1 is MDHEN and CDR2 is SYDVKM in the germline V gene. The CDR3 is 12 amino acids. V lost 5 bases and J lost 9, with 11 bases in between. CDR3 nucleotides: TGTGCCAGCAGTCGGGAGAACAGTGAGCAGTTCTTC. Protein sequence: CASSRENSEQFF.

Concerning this clonotype: Because the CDR3 is missing its conserved closing phenylalanine or tryptophan, this is likely a read error. The chain links TRBV7-6 to TRBJ2-2; TRBD1 matches at 9 bases. Germline V gene data show CDR1 as SGHVS and CDR2 as FNYEAQ. The CDR3 sequence is 16 residues long. For the CDR3, the DNA is TGTGCCAGCAGCCCTCGGACAGGGGTTGACACCGCGGAGCTGTTTTTA. This codes for CASSPRTGVDTAELFL.

For this clonotype: A much larger clone is a single base away; this may be a read error. No conserved phenylalanine or tryptophan ends this CDR3, so it is likely a read error. The chain recombines TRBV29-1 with TRBJ2-1; TRBD2 matches at 9 bases. V gave up 5 bases and J gave up 8 bases; unmatched junction bases: 7. Germline values: CDR1 SQVTM, CDR2 ANQGSEA. The CDR3 totals 13 residues. The CDR3 coding sequence is TGCAGCGTTTCCCTTAGCGGGAGCGATGAGCAGTTCCTC. This gives the protein CSVSLSGSDEQFL.

This clonotype was seen more than once but under ten times. The genes are TRBV4-1 and TRBJ1-1; D remains unclear. The CDR3 sequence is 15 residues long. Per the germline V gene, CDR1 is MGHRA and CDR2 is YSYEKL. V shed 0 bases and J shed 0 bases, with 8 bases lying between them. For the CDR3, the DNA is TGCGCCAGCAGCCAAGACAGGCAGATGAACACTGAAGCTTTCTTT. The encoded protein is CASSQDRQMNTEAFF.

This clonotype was counted ten times or more. The rearrangement links TRBV29-1 to TRBJ1-1, with D perhaps matching TRBD1 (5 bases). V lost 7 bases to trimming and J lost 7 bases, with 19 bases between them. CDR1 is SQVTM and CDR2 is ANQGSEA in the germline V gene. CDR3 length equals 13 residues. The chain's CDR3 is CSALGEGLIEAFF. The DNA of the CDR3 is TGCAGCGCCCTAGGGGAGGGGCTTATTGAAGCTTTCTTT.

The chain employs TRBV20-1 and TRBJ1-5; 9 nucleotides line up with TRBD1. CDR1 is DFQATT and CDR2 is SNEGSKA in the germline V gene (reference sequence). This CDR3 has 17 residues. J gave up 2 bases and V 3 bases, and 11 bases lay outside the gene matches. Written as DNA, the CDR3 is TGCAGTGCTAGTCAACCCTGGGGACAGGGAGGCAATCAGCCCCAGCATTTT. Its protein is CSASQPWGQGGNQPQHF.